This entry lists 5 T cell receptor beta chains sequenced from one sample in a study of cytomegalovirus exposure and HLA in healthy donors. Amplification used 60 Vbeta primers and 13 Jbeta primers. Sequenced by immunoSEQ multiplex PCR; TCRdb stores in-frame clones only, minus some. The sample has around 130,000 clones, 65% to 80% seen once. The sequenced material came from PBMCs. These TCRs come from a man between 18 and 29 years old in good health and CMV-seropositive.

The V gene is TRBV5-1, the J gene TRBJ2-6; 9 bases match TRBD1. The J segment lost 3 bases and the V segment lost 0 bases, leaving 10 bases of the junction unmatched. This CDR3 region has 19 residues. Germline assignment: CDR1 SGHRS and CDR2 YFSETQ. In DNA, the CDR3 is TGCGCCAGCAGCTTGGTCCCGGGACAGGGAGCGGGTGGGGCCAACGTCCTGACTTTC. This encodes CASSLVPGQGAGGANVLTF.

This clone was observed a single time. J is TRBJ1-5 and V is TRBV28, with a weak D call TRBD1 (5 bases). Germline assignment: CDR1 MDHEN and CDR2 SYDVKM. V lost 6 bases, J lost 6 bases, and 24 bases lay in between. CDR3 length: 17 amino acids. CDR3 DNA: TGTGCCAGCAGCCACCCAATATGGCAGGGAAGTTTTCAGCCCCAGCATTTT. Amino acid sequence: CASSHPIWQGSFQPQHF.

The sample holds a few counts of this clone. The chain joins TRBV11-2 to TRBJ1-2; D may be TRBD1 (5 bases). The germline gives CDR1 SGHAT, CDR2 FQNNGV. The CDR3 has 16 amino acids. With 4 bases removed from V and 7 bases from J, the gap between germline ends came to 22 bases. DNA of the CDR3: TGTGCCAGCAGCTCGGTATACGGTCAGGGTGACGGTGGCTACACCTTC. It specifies CASSSVYGQGDGGYTF.

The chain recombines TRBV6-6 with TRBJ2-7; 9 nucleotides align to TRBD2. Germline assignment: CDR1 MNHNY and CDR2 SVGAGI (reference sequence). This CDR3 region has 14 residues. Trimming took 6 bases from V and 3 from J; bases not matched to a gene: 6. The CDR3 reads CASSHLAGDYEQYF. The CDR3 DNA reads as TGTGCCAGCAGCCACTTAGCGGGAGACTACGAGCAGTACTTC.

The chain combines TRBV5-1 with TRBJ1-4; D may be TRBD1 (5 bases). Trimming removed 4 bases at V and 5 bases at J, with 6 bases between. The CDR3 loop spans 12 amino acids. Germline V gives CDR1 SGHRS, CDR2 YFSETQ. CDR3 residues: CASSRQNEKLFF. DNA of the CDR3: TGCGCCAGCAGCAGACAGAATGAAAAACTGTTTTTT.